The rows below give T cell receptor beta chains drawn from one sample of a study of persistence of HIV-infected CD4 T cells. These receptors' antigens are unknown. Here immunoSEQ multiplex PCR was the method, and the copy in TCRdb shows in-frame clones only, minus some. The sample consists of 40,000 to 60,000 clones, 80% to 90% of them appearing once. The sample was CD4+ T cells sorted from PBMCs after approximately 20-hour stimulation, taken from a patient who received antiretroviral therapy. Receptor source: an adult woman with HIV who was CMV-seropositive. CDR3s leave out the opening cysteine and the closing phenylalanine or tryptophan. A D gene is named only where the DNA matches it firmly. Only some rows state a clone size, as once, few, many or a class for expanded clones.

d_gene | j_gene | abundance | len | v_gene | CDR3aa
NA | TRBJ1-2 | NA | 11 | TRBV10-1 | ASSEGSGGGYT
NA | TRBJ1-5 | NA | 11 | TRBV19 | ASSNKGNQPQH
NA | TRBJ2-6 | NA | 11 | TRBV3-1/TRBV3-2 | ASSPTGANVLT
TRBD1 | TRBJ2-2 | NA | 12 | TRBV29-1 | SVGRGLVTGELF
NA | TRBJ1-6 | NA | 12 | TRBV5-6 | ASSRPMHNSPLH
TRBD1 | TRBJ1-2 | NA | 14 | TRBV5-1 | ASSLNQNTGGRGYT
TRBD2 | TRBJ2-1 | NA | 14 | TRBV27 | ASSLWGGGAVDEQF
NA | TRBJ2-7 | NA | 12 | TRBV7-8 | ASSLAREYYEQY
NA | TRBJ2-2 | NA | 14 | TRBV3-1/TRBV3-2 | ASSQDRDFLSGELF
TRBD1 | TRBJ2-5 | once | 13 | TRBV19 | ATGRRQGSGETQY
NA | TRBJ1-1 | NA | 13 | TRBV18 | ASSHGQQGYTEAF
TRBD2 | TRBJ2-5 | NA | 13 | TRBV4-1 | ASSQVGLARETQY
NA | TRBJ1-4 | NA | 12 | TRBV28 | ASSLYRAIEKLF
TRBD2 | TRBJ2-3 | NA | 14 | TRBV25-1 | ASSELGSGGTDTQY
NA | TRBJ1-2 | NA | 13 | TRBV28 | ASSLYTDALNGYT
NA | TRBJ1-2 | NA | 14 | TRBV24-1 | ATSDSGPTKTYGYT
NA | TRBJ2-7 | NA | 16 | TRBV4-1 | ASSQDQGRRQHSYEQY
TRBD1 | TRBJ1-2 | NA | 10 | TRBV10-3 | AIRTGNYGYT
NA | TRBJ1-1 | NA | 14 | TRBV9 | ASSVMAAFKNTEAF
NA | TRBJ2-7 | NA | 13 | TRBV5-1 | ASSLGSGHTYEQY
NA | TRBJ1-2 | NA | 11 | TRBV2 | ASSDFPAGGYT
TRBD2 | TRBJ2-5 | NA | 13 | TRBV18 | ASSASQRGKETQY
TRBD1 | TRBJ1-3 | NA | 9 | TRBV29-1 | SVVQGNTIY
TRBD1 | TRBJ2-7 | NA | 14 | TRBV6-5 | ASSYSWDRGVYEQY
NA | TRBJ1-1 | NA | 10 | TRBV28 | AGRSANTEAF
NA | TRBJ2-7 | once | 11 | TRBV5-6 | ASSLVAAYEQY
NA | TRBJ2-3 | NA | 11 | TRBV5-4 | ASSLGSTDTQY
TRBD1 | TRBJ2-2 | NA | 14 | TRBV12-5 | ASGLALTGGGGELF
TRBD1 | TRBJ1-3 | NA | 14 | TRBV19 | ASTLGQGASGNTIY
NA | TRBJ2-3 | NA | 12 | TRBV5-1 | ASSFIGSTDTQY
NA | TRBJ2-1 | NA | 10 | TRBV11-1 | ASSKRGFEQF
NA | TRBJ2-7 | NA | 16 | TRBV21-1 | ASSKSAPTGTGFYEQY
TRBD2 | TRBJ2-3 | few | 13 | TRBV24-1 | ATRSTSGWADTQY
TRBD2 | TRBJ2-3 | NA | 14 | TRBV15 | ATSRSSGGGTDTQY
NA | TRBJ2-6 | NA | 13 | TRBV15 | ATSPMGSGANVLT